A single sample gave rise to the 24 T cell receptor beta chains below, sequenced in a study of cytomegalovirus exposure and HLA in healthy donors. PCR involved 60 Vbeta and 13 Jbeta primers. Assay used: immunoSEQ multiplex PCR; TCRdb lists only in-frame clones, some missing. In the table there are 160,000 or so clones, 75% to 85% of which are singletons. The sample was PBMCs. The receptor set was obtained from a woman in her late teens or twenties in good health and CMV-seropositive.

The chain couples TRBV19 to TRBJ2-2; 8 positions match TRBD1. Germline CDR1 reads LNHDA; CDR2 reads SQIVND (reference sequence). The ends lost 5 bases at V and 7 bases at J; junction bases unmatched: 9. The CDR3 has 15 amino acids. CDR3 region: CASSPLTGAGGELFF. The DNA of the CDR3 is TGTGCCAGTAGTCCACTGACAGGGGCGGGCGGGGAGCTGTTTTTT.

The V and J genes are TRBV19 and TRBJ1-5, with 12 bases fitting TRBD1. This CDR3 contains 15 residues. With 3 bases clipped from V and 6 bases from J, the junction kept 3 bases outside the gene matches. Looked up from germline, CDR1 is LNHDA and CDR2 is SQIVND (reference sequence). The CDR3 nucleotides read TGTGCCAGTAGTATGGGACAGGGGGCCGGTCAGCCCCAGCATTTT. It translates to CASSMGQGAGQPQHF.

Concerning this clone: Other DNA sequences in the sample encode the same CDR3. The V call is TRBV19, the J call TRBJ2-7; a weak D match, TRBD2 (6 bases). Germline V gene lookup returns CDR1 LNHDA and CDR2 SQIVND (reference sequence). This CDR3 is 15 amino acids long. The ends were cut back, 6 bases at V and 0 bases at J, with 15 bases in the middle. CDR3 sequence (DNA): TGTGCCAGTAGCCCCGTGGAGGGTCTCTCCTACGAGCAGTACTTC. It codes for CASSPVEGLSYEQYF.

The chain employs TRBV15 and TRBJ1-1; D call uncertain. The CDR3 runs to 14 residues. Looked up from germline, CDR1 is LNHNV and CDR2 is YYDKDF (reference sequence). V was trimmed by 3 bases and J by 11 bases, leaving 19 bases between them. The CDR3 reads CATSSRLLGIRAFF. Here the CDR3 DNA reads TGTGCCACCAGCAGCAGACTTCTCGGGATTCGGGCTTTCTTT.

CDR3 DNA: TGTGCCAGCAGCTTGCCCGCCGGGACAGGGGGGACAGATACGCAGTATTTT. This gives the protein CASSLPAGTGGTDTQYF. J is TRBJ2-3 and V is TRBV5-5, with 11 positions matching TRBD1. V gave up 1 base and J gave up 3 bases; unmatched junction bases: 7. The length of the CDR3 is 17 residues. The germline CDR1 and CDR2 sequences are SGHKS and YYEKEE (reference sequence). The full variable domain, its missing parts supplied by reference TRBV5-5 and TRBJ2-3, is DAGVTQSPTHLIKTRGQQVTLRCSPISGHKSVSWYQQVLGQGPQFIFQYYEKEERGRGNFPDRFSARQFPNYSSELNVNALLLGDSALYLCASSLPAGTGGTDTQYFGPGTRLTVL.

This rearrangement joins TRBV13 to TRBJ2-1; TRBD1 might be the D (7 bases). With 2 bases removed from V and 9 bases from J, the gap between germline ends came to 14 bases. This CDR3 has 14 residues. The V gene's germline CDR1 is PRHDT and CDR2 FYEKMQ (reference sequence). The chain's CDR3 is CASSLQGGRGEQFF. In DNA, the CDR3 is TGTGCCAGCAGCTTACAGGGGGGCAGGGGTGAGCAGTTCTTC. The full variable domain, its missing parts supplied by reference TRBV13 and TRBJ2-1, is AAGVIQSPRHLIKEKRETATLKCYPIPRHDTVYWYQQGPGQDPQFLISFYEKMQSDKGSIPDRFSAQQFSDYHSELNMSSLELGDSALYFCASSLQGGRGEQFFGPGTRLTVL.

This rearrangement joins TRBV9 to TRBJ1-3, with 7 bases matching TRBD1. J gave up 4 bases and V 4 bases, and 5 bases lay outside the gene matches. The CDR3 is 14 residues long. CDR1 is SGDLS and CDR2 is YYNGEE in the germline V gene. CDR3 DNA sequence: TGTGCCAGCAGCAGGCGGACAGGCGGAAACACCATATATTTT. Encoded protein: CASSRRTGGNTIYF. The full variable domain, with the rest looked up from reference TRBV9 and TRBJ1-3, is DSGVTQTPKHLITATGQRVTLRCSPRSGDLSVYWYQQSLDQGLQFLIQYYNGEERAKGNILERFSAQQFPDLHSELNLSSLELGDSALYFCASSRRTGGNTIYFGEGSWLTVV.

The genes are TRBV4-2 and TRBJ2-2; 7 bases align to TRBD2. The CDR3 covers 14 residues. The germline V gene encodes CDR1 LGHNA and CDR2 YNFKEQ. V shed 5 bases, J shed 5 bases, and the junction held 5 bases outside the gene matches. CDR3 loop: CASSAGVGTGELFF. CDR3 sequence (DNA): TGTGCCAGCAGCGCGGGGGTGGGTACCGGGGAGCTGTTTTTT.

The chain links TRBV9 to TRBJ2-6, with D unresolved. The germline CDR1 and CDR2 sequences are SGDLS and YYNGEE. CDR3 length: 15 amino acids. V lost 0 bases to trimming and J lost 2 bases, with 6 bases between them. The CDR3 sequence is CASSVAQAGANVLTF. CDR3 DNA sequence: TGTGCCAGCAGCGTAGCTCAGGCTGGGGCCAACGTCCTGACTTTC.

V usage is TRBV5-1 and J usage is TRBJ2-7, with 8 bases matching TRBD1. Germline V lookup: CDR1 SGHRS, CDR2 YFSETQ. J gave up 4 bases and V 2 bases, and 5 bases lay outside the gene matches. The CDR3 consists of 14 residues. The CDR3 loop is CASSFGTGSYEQYF. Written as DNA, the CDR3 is TGCGCCAGCAGCTTTGGGACAGGATCGTACGAGCAGTACTTC.

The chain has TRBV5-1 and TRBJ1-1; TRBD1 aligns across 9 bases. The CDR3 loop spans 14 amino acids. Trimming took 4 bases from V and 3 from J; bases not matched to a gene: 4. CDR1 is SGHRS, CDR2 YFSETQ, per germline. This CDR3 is CASSPRTGDTEAFF. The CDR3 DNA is TGCGCCAGCAGCCCCAGGACAGGGGACACTGAAGCTTTCTTT. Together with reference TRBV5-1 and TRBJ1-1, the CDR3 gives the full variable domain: KAGVTQTPRYLIKTRGQQVTLSCSPISGHRSVSWYQQTPGQGLQFLFEYFSETQRNKGNFPGRFSGRQFSNSRSEMNVSTLELGDSALYLCASSPRTGDTEAFFGQGTRLTVV.

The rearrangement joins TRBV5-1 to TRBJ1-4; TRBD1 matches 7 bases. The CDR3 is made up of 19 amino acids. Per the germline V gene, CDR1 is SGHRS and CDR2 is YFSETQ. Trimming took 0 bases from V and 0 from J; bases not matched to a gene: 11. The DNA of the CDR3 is TGCGCCAGCAGCTTGGGGACCGGGGTAGGGGGCTCAACTAATGAAAAACTGTTTTTT. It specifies CASSLGTGVGGSTNEKLFF.

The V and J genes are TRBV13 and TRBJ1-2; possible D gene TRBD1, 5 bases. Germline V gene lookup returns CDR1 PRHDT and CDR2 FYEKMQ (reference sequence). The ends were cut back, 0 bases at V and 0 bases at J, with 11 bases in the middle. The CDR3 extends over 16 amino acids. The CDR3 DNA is TGTGCCAGCAGCTTAGGGGACACCTTAGCTAACTATGGCTACACCTTC. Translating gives CASSLGDTLANYGYTF.

The CDR3 loop is CAWSRDRGLHEQYF. For the CDR3, the DNA is TGTGCCTGGAGTCGGGACAGGGGGCTCCACGAGCAGTACTTC. This chain uses TRBV30 with TRBJ2-7; 12 positions match TRBD1. CDR3 length: 14 residues. Germline loops: CDR1 GTSNPN, CDR2 SVGIG (reference sequence). Unmatched junction bases numbered 4, after V lost 2 bases and J lost 5 bases.

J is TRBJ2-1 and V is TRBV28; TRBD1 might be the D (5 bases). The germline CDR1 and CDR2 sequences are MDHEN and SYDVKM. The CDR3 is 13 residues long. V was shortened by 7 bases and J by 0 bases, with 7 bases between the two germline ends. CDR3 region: CASTGYSYNEQFF. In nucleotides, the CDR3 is TGTGCCAGCACAGGGTACTCCTACAATGAGCAGTTCTTC.

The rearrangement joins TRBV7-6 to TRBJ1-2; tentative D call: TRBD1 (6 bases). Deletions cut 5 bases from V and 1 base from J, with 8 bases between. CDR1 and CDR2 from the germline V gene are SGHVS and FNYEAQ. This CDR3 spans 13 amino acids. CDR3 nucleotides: TGTGCCAGCAGCCGACAGGATAACTATGGCTACACCTTC. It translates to CASSRQDNYGYTF.

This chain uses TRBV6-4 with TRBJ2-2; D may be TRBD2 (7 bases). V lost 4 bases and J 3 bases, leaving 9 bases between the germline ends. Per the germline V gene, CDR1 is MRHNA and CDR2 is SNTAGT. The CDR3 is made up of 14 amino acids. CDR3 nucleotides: TGTGCCAGCAGTGGGGGGGGCCACACCGGGGAGCTGTTTTTT. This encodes CASSGGGHTGELFF.

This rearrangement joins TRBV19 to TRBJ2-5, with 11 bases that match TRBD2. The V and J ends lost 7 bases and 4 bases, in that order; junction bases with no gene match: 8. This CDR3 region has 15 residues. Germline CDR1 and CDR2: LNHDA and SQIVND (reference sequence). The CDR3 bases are TGTGCCAGTACCCCAACTAGCGGGGGATTAGAGACCCAGTACTTC. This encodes CASTPTSGGLETQYF.

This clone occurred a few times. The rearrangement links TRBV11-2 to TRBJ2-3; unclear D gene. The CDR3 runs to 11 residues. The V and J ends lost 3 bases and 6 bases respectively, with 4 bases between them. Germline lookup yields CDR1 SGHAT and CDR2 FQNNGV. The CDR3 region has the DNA TGTGCCAGCAGCTTCGGGGATACGCAGTATTTT. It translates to CASSFGDTQYF.

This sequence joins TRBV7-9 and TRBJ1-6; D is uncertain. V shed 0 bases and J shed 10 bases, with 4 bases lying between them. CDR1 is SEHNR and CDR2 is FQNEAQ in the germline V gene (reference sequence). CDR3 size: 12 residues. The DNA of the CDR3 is TGTGCCAGCAGCTTAGCACTCTCACCCCTCCACTTT. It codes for CASSLALSPLHF.

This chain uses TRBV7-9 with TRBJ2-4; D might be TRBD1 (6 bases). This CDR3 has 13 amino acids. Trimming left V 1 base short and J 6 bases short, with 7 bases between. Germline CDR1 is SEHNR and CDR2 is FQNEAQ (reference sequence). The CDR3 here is CASSLGQANIQYF. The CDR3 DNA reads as TGTGCCAGCAGCTTAGGACAGGCAAACATTCAGTACTTC.

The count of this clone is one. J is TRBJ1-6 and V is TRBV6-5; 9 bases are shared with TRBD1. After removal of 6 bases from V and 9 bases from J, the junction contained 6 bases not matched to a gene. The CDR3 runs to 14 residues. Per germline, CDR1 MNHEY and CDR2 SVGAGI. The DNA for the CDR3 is TGTGCCAGCAGAACACAGGGGGCCGGTTCACCCCTCCACTTT. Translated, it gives CASRTQGAGSPLHF.

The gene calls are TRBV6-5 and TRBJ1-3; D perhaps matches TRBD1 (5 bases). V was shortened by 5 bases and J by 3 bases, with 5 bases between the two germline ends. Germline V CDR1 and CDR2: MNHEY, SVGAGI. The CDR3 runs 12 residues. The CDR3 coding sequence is TGTGCCAGCAGTCAGGGTGGAAACACCATATATTTT. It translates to CASSQGGNTIYF.

The CDR3 loop reads CASSYQDRAGANVLTF. CDR3 DNA: TGTGCCAGCAGTTACCAGGACAGGGCTGGGGCCAACGTCCTGACTTTC. The J gene is TRBJ2-6, the V gene TRBV6-5, with 8 bases identical to TRBD1. The CDR3 totals 16 residues. Germline V gene data show CDR1 as MNHEY and CDR2 as SVGAGI. Trimming removed 2 bases from V and 2 bases from J; junction bases left unmatched: 2.